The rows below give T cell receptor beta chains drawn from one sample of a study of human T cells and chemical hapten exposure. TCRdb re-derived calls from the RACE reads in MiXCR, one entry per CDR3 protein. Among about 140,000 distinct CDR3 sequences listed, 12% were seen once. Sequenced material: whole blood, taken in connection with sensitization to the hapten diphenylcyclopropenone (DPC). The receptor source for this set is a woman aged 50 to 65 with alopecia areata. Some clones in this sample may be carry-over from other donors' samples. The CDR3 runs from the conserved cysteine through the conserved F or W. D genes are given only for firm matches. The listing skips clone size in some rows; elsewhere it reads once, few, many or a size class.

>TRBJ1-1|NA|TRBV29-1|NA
CSVYVGTEAFF
TGCAGCGTCTATGTGGGAACTGAAGCTTTCTTT
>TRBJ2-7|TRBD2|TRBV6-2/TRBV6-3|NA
CASSYSGTNFGEQYF
TGTGCCAGCAGTTACTCCGGGACTAACTTCGGCGAGCAGTACTTC
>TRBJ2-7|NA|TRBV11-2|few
CASSLDRSTRGYEQYF
TGTGCCAGCAGCTTAGATCGATCGACCAGGGGCTACGAGCAGTACTTC
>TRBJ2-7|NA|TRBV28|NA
CASSLFGPQYEQYF
TGTGCCAGCAGTTTATTTGGCCCACAATACGAGCAGTACTTC
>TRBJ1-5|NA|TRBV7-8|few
CASSYAHRDQPQHF
TGTGCCAGCAGCTACGCCCATCGGGATCAGCCCCAGCATTTT
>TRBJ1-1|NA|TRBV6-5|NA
CASSYSRTRGTEAFF
TGTGCCAGCAGTTACTCCCGAACCAGAGGGACTGAAGCTTTCTTT
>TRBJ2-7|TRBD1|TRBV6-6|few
CASSRTGTAYEQYF
TGTGCCAGCAGCAGAACCGGGACAGCTTACGAGCAGTACTTC
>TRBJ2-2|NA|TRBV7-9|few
CASSLGGGGAGELFF
TGTGCCAGCAGCTTAGGAGGGGGAGGCGCCGGGGAGCTGTTTTTT
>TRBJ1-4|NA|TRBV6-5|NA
CASSKDWGVGEKLFF
TGTGCCAGCAGCAAGGATTGGGGAGTGGGTGAAAAACTGTTTTTT
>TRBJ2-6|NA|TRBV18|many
CASSPRPRAIPLSGANVLTF
TGTGCCAGCTCACCCAGGCCACGGGCCATTCCTCTCTCTGGGGCCAACGTCCTGACTTTC
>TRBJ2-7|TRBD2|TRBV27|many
CATGRGGSYEQYF
TGTGCCACTGGGAGGGGAGGGTCCTACGAGCAGTACTTC
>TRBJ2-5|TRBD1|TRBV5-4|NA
CASSPPRDRGQETQYF
TGTGCCAGCAGCCCCCCCCGGGACAGGGGTCAAGAGACCCAGTACTTC
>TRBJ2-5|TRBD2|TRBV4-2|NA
CASSQERGTRATQYF
TGTGCCAGCAGCCAAGAGAGGGGGACTAGAGCGACCCAGTACTTC
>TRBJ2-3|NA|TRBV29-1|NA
CSALLTDTQYF
TGCAGCGCCCTACTAACAGATACGCAGTATTTT
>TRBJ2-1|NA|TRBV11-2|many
CASSLGGEVEQFF
TGTGCCAGCAGCTTAGGCGGGGAGGTTGAGCAGTTCTTC
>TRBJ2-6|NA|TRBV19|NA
CASRTRTGRANVLTF
TGTGCCAGTAGAACCCGCACGGGGCGGGCCAACGTCCTGACTTTC
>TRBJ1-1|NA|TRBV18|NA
CASSPVQGTRNTEAFF
TGTGCCAGCTCACCGGTACAGGGTACGAGGAACACTGAAGCTTTCTTT
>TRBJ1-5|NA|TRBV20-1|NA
CSARSEVSNQPQHF
TGCAGTGCTAGAAGCGAGGTTAGCAATCAGCCCCAGCATTTT
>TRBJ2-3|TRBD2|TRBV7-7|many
CASSLTSGRADTQYF
TGTGCTAGCAGCCTAACTAGCGGGAGGGCGGATACGCAGTATTTT
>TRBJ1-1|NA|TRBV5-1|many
CASSLGQEAFF
TGCGCCAGCAGCTTGGGGCAGGAAGCTTTCTTT
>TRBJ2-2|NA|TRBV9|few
CASSVEGDGTGELFF
TGTGCCAGCAGCGTAGAAGGGGACGGCACCGGGGAGCTGTTTTTT
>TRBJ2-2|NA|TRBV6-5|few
CASSERDSANTGELFF
TGTGCCAGTTCCGAGAGGGACTCCGCGAACACCGGGGAGCTGTTTTTT
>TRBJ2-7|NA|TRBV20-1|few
CSARMTYEQYF
TGCAGTGCTAGAATGACTTACGAGCAGTACTTC
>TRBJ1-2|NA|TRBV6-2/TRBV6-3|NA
CASSSPGRKYGYTF
TGTGCCAGCAGTTCACCGGGACGTAAATATGGCTACACCTTC
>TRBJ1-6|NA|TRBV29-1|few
CSVGLDVNSPLHF
TGCAGCGTGGGCTTGGATGTTAATTCACCCCTCCACTTT
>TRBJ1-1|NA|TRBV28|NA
CASSFAGLGTEAFF
TGTGCCAGCAGTTTTGCAGGTTTGGGGACTGAAGCTTTCTTT
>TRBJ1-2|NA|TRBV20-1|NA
CSARRTANYGYTF
TGCAGTGCTAGGAGGACAGCCAACTATGGCTACACCTTC
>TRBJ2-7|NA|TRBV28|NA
CASSLSLPGNYEQYF
TGTGCCAGCAGTTTATCCCTCCCTGGGAACTACGAGCAGTACTTC
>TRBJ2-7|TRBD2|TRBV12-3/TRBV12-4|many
CASSPGAGSYEQYF
TGTGCCAGCAGTCCCGGAGCGGGGAGCTACGAGCAGTACTTC
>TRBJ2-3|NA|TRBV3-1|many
CASSQAGLSTDTQYF
TGTGCCAGCAGCCAAGCGGGGCTTAGCACAGATACGCAGTATTTT
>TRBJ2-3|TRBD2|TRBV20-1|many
CSARLAGPDTQYF
TGCAGTGCTAGACTAGCGGGACCAGATACGCAGTATTTT
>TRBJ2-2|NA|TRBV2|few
CASADYSGELFF
TGTGCCAGCGCGGACTACTCCGGGGAGCTGTTTTTT
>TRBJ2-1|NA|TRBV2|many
CASSLGQGPNNEQFF
TGTGCCAGCAGCCTCGGTCAGGGACCGAACAATGAGCAGTTCTTC
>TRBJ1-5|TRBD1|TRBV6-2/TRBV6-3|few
CASSYSRGPQGSNQPQHF
TGTGCCAGCAGTTACTCCCGCGGGCCACAGGGGAGCAATCAGCCCCAGCATTTT
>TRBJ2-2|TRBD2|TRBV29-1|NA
CSVGVAGGDTGELFF
TGCAGCGTTGGAGTAGCGGGAGGCGACACCGGGGAGCTGTTTTTT
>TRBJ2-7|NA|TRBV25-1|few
CASRKQGNSNEQYF
TGTGCCAGCAGAAAACAGGGAAATAGTAACGAGCAGTACTTC
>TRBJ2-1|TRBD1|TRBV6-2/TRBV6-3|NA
CATETGTGHGEEQFF
TGTGCCACCGAGACCGGGACAGGCCACGGGGAAGAGCAGTTCTTC
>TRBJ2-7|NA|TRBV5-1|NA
CASSLPTNYEQYF
TGCGCCAGCAGCCTACCAACCAACTACGAGCAGTACTTC
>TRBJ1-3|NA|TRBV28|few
CASRRRGDLSSGNTIYF
TGTGCCAGCAGACGAAGGGGCGACCTTTCCTCTGGAAACACCATATATTTT
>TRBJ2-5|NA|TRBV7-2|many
CASSRPRAPGETQYF
TGTGCCAGCAGCCGACCAAGGGCCCCGGGCGAGACCCAGTACTTC
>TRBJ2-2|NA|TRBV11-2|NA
CASSLGTGTSNTGELFF
TGTGCCAGCAGCTTAGGTACCGGGACATCGAACACCGGGGAGCTGTTTTTT
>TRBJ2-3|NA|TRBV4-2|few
CASSQALGTDTQYF
TGTGCCAGCAGCCAAGCGCTAGGGACAGATACGCAGTATTTT
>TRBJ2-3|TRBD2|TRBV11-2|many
CASTLRPRGRATDTQYF
TGTGCCAGCACCTTACGGCCCCGCGGGAGGGCTACAGATACGCAGTATTTT
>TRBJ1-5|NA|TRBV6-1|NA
CASTLGTNSNQPQHF
TGTGCCAGCACCCTCGGTACTAATAGCAATCAGCCCCAGCATTTT
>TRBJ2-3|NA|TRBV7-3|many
CASSPFAATDTQYF
TGTGCCAGCAGCCCTTTTGCGGCCACAGATACGCAGTATTTT
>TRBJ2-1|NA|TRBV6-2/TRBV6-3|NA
CASSGRTINEQFF
TGTGCCAGCAGTGGTAGGACTATTAATGAGCAGTTCTTC
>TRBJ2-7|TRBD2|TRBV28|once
CASSLRLAGTSYEQYF
TGTGCCAGCAGTTTGCGGCTAGCGGGAACCTCCTACGAGCAGTACTTC
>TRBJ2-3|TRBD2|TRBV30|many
CAWSRLAGPSDTQYF
TGTGCCTGGAGTAGACTAGCGGGGCCCTCGGATACGCAGTATTTT
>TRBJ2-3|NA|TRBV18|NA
CASSPYGGPTDTQYF
TGTGCCAGCTCACCATACGGGGGGCCCACAGATACGCAGTATTTT